A single sample is the source of the 23 T cell receptor beta chains below, sequenced in a study of lymphopenia after photon versus proton radiotherapy. The table came from immunoSEQ multiplex PCR; TCRdb's copy has only in-frame clones and leaves some out. The table includes about 33,000 clones, roughly 90% detected once. The specimen comprised peripheral blood, sampled from a patient treated with photon-based radiotherapy. Receptors were obtained from a woman in her fifties or sixties with pancreatic cancer.

The chain employs TRBV7-8 and TRBJ2-7; D is possibly TRBD1 (6 bases). Trimming took off 5 bases at V and 3 bases at J, with 14 bases between the two ends. Germline values: CDR1 SGHVS, CDR2 FQNEAQ. This CDR3 is built from 14 residues. CDR3 loop: CASSQVQGGYEQYF. CDR3 nucleotide sequence: TGTGCCAGCAGCCAAGTACAGGGTGGCTACGAGCAGTACTTC.

V is TRBV7-3 and J is TRBJ2-2; D not certain. This CDR3 has 16 amino acids. Germline values: CDR1 SGHTA, CDR2 FQGTGA. V dropped 2 bases and J dropped 5 bases, with 15 bases sitting between them. The CDR3 DNA follows: TGTGCCAGCAGCTTACAGCCAAAGGGAAGAACCGGGGAGCTGTTTTTT. It encodes CASSLQPKGRTGELFF.

This rearrangement joins TRBV7-6 to TRBJ2-2; 10 nucleotides agree with TRBD2. From germline, CDR1 is SGHVS and CDR2 FNYEAQ. Trimming cost V 1 base and J 0 bases; bases outside gene matches: 2. The CDR3 covers 17 residues. CDR3 coding DNA: TGTGCCAGCAGCTTAGGGACTAGCGGCTCGAACACCGGGGAGCTGTTTTTT. Translating gives CASSLGTSGSNTGELFF. Complete variable domain (other parts from reference TRBV7-6 and TRBJ2-2): GAGVSQSPRYKVTKRGQDVALRCDPISGHVSLYWYRQALGQGPEFLTYFNYEAQQDKSGLPNDRFSAERPEGSISTLTIQRTEQRDSAMYRCASSLGTSGSNTGELFFGEGSRLTVL.

This sequence joins TRBV27 and TRBJ2-7; maybe TRBD1 (6 bases). This CDR3 comprises 13 residues. Germline loops: CDR1 MNHEY, CDR2 SMNVEV (reference sequence). Trimming shortened V by 3 bases and J by 2 bases, and 8 bases separated the two germline ends. CDR3 sequence: CASSFRQAYEQYF. The CDR3 DNA is TGTGCCAGCAGTTTCCGACAGGCCTACGAGCAGTACTTC.

The chain uses TRBV27 and TRBJ2-2, with D possibly TRBD2 on 5 matching bases. CDR3 size: 15 residues. Germline CDR1 reads MNHEY; CDR2 reads SMNVEV (reference sequence). With 10 bases removed from V and 0 bases from J, the gap between germline ends came to 15 bases. The CDR3 loop reads CATTGDGANTGELFF. DNA for the CDR3: TGTGCCACCACCGGAGACGGGGCGAACACCGGGGAGCTGTTTTTT.

The chain joins TRBV27 to TRBJ2-4; D is possibly TRBD1 or TRBD2 (5 bases each). Germline V gene lookup returns CDR1 MNHEY and CDR2 SMNVEV (reference sequence). V was shortened by 0 bases and J by 9 bases, with 12 bases between the two germline ends. The CDR3 length is 14 residues. CDR3 DNA: TGTGCCAGCAGTTTATCGGGACCGAGGGGCATTCAGTACTTC. It is translated as CASSLSGPRGIQYF.

The genes are TRBV7-2 and TRBJ2-1, with D perhaps matching TRBD1 (6 bases). Per the germline V gene, CDR1 is SGHTA and CDR2 is FQGNSA. The CDR3 is made up of 15 amino acids. The ends were cut back, 3 bases at V and 3 bases at J, with 12 bases in the middle. The CDR3 loop reads CASSLQGHGYNEQFF. CDR3 in DNA: TGTGCCAGCAGCTTGCAGGGACACGGCTACAATGAGCAGTTCTTC. The entire variable domain, with the rest obtained from reference TRBV7-2 and TRBJ2-1, is as follows: GAGVSQSPSNKVTEKGKDVELRCDPISGHTALYWYRQSLGQGLEFLIYFQGNSAPDKSGLPSDRFSAERTGGSVSTLTIQRTQQEDSAVYLCASSLQGHGYNEQFFGPGTRLTVL.

V gene TRBV9 combines with J gene TRBJ2-1; 9 bases align to TRBD2. The germline gives CDR1 SGDLS, CDR2 YYNGEE. There are 16 residues in the CDR3. J gave up 0 bases and V 6 bases, and 7 bases lay outside the gene matches. For the CDR3, the DNA is TGTGCCAGCACCCGACTAGCGGCTAGCTCCTACAATGAGCAGTTCTTC. Translating it yields CASTRLAASSYNEQFF.

The chain carries TRBV19 and TRBJ2-7; TRBD1 agrees at 7 bases. The germline CDR1 and CDR2 sequences are LNHDA and SQIVND (reference sequence). The V gene end was trimmed by 5 bases and the J gene end by 2 bases; junction bases not matched to a gene: 9. This CDR3 is 15 amino acids long. The DNA for the CDR3 is TGTGCCAGTAGTGGGGACAGTCGGGCCCCCTACGAGCAGTACTTC. The encoded protein is CASSGDSRAPYEQYF.

This chain uses TRBV7-6 with TRBJ2-1; no reliable D call. Germline V gene data show CDR1 as SGHVS and CDR2 as FNYEAQ. Trimming cost V 1 base and J 4 bases, with 14 bases left between them. CDR3 length: 16 amino acids. The CDR3 sequence is CASSLEEHELYNEQFF. The DNA for the CDR3 is TGTGCCAGCAGCTTAGAGGAGCACGAACTTTACAATGAGCAGTTCTTC.

This clone was detected only once. The chain has TRBV6-5 and TRBJ1-3; D possibly corresponds to TRBD1 (5 bases). CDR1 is MNHEY, CDR2 SVGAGI, per germline. Trimming left V 8 bases short and J 1 base short, with 9 bases between. The CDR3 contains 13 residues. The chain's CDR3 is CASGRGSGNTIYF. The CDR3 DNA follows: TGTGCCAGCGGGAGGGGTTCTGGAAACACCATATATTTT.

The chain is built from TRBV9 and TRBJ2-7, with a possible D match to TRBD1 (5 bases). V was trimmed by 5 bases and J by 6 bases, leaving 27 bases between them. The V gene's germline CDR1 is SGDLS and CDR2 YYNGEE. The CDR3 is 17 amino acids. The CDR3 protein is CASSDQGETSAYAEQYF. The CDR3 DNA reads as TGTGCCAGCAGTGACCAGGGTGAAACTTCCGCCTATGCCGAGCAGTACTTC.

The chain carries TRBV30 and TRBJ2-1, with TRBD2 as a possible D gene (5 bases). V was trimmed by 0 bases and J by 5 bases, leaving 8 bases between them. CDR3 size: 13 residues. The germline V gene has CDR1 GTSNPN and CDR2 SVGIG (reference sequence). The CDR3 loop is CAWSVRSDNEQFF. The DNA of the CDR3 is TGTGCCTGGAGTGTACGTAGCGACAATGAGCAGTTCTTC.

CDR3 in amino acids: CAWSVQGGSGETQYF. The CDR3 DNA sequence: TGTGCCTGGAGTGTACAAGGCGGGAGTGGGGAGACCCAGTACTTC. The chain is built from TRBV30 and TRBJ2-5; 7 positions agree with TRBD2. Trimming removed 0 bases from V and 5 bases from J; junction bases left unmatched: 9. The CDR3 loop spans 15 amino acids. CDR1 and CDR2 from the germline V gene are GTSNPN and SVGIG (reference sequence). Looking up the rest from reference TRBV30 and TRBJ2-5 gives the full variable domain: SQTIHQWPATLVQPVGSPLSLECTVEGTSNPNLYWYRQAAGRGLQLLFYSVGIGQISSEVPQNLSASRPQDRQFILSSKKLLLSDSGFYLCAWSVQGGSGETQYFGPGTRLLVL.

This chain links TRBV18 with TRBJ2-5; D ambiguous. Trimming pared 4 bases from V and 1 base from J, leaving 1 base between. The CDR3 spans 11 residues. The germline V gene has CDR1 KGHSH and CDR2 LQKENI. The CDR3 DNA follows: TGTGCCAGCTCACTCCAAGAGACCCAGTACTTC. It encodes CASSLQETQYF.

The chain joins TRBV19 to TRBJ1-5, with D perhaps matching TRBD1 (5 bases). Germline V gene sequence: CDR1 LNHDA, CDR2 SQIVND (reference sequence). The CDR3 contains 13 residues. V was clipped by 8 bases and J by 4 bases, with 12 bases between them. The CDR3 sequence: CASQDTRNQPQHF. In nucleotides, the CDR3 is TGTGCCAGTCAGGACACCCGGAATCAGCCCCAGCATTTT.

The J gene is TRBJ1-2, the V gene TRBV7-2; 7 nucleotides align to TRBD1. J lost 0 bases, V lost 1 base, and 8 bases had no gene match. CDR3 length: 17 amino acids. Germline V gene lookup returns CDR1 SGHTA and CDR2 FQGNSA. The CDR3 loop is CASSLEGALLTNYGYTF. CDR3 DNA sequence: TGTGCCAGCAGCTTAGAGGGGGCCCTTCTTACTAACTATGGCTACACCTTC.

V is TRBV5-4 and J is TRBJ2-7, with D tentatively TRBD1 (6 bases). CDR1 and CDR2 from the germline V gene are SGHNT and YYREEE (reference sequence). Trimming took 5 bases from V and 2 from J, leaving 14 bases between them. This CDR3 comprises 14 residues. The CDR3 nucleotides are TGTGCCAGCAGACAGGGACCGATCGCCTACGAGCAGTACTTC. As protein: CASRQGPIAYEQYF.

The V call is TRBV9, the J call TRBJ2-6, with unresolved D. CDR3 length: 15 residues. The V gene's germline CDR1 is SGDLS and CDR2 YYNGEE. V shed 2 bases and J shed 0 bases, with 6 bases lying between them. The CDR3 loop is CASSVADSGANVLTF. The CDR3 coding sequence is TGTGCCAGCAGCGTCGCGGACTCTGGGGCCAACGTCCTGACTTTC.

The gene calls are TRBV27 and TRBJ2-7; D is uncertain. CDR1 and CDR2 (germline): MNHEY, SMNVEV (reference sequence). The V end was cut by 6 bases, the J end by 0 bases, with 6 bases between. This CDR3 region has 12 residues. In DNA, the CDR3 is TGTGCCAGCAGCCCCCACTCCTACGAGCAGTACTTC. Protein sequence: CASSPHSYEQYF.

The chain has TRBV28 and TRBJ1-4; 7 positions agree with TRBD1. The CDR3 spans 15 residues. Germline loops: CDR1 MDHEN, CDR2 SYDVKM. With V trimmed by 2 bases and J by 5 bases, 5 bases remained unmatched. This CDR3 is CASSLRAGGNEKLFF. In DNA, the CDR3 is TGTGCCAGCAGTTTAAGGGCAGGGGGGAATGAAAAACTGTTTTTT.

V and J are TRBV19 and TRBJ1-4; 9 bases agree with TRBD1. The CDR3 runs to 17 residues. V lost 4 bases to trimming and J lost 3 bases; unmatched junction nucleotides: 9. Germline V gene lookup returns CDR1 LNHDA and CDR2 SQIVND (reference sequence). CDR3 bases: TGTGCCAGTAGTAACCAAGGGACAGGGCGCTCTAATGAAAAACTGTTTTTT. Its translation: CASSNQGTGRSNEKLFF.

The V call is TRBV9, the J call TRBJ2-5; D is uncertain. CDR3 length: 13 amino acids. Germline V gives CDR1 SGDLS, CDR2 YYNGEE. V was shortened by 0 bases and J by 5 bases, with 8 bases between the two germline ends. This chain's CDR3 is CASSVAGPETQYF. The CDR3 DNA reads TGTGCCAGCAGCGTAGCCGGTCCCGAGACCCAGTACTTC.